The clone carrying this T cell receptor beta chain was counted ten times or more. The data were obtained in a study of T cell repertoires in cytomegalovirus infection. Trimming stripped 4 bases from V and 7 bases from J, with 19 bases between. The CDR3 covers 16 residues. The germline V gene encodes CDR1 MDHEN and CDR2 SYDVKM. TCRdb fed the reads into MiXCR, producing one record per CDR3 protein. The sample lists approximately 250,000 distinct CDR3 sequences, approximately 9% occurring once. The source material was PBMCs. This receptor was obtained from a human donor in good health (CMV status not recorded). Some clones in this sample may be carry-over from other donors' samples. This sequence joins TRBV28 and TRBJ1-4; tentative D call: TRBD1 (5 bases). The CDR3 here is CASSSPGRAYGEKLFF. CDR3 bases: TGTGCCAGCAGTTCGCCCGGCAGGGCTTATGGTGAAAAACTGTTTTTT.